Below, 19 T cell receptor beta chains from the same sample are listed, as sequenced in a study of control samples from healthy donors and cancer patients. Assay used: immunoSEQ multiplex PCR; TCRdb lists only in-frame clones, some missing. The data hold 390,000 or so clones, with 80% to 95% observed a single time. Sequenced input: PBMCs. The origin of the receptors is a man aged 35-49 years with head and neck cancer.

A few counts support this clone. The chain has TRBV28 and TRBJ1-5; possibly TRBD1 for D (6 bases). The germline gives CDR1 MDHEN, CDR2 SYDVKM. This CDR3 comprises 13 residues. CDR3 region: CAAGAHSNQPQHF. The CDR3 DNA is TGTGCTGCGGGGGCGCATAGCAATCAGCCCCAGCATTTT.

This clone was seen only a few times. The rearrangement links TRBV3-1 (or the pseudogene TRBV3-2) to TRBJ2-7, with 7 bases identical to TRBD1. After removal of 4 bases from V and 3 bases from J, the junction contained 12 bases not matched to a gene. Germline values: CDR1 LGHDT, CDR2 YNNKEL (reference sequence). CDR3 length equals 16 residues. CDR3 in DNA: TGTGCCAGCAGCCCACGAGACAGGGCTAAGATCTACGAGCAGTACTTC. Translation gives CASSPRDRAKIYEQYF.

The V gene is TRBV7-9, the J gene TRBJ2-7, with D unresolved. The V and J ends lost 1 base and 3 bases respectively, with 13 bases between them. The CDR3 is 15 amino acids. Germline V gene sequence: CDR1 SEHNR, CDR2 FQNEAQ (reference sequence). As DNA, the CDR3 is TGTGCCAGCAGCTTAGGTGCCAACGAGGACTACGAGCAGTACTTC. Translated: CASSLGANEDYEQYF.

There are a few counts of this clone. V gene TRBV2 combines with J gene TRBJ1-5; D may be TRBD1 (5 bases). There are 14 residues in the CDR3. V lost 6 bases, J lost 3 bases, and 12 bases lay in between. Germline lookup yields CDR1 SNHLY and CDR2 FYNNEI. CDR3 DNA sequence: TGTGCCAGCAGGCTTGACAGTCCCAATCAGCCCCAGCATTTT. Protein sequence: CASRLDSPNQPQHF.

The CDR3 DNA follows: TGTGCCAGCAGTAAAGGACAGGGGAGCACCGGGGAGCTGTTTTTT. Its translation: CASSKGQGSTGELFF. This sequence joins TRBV27 and TRBJ2-2; 9 nucleotides align to TRBD1. Trimming took 5 bases from V and 4 from J; bases not matched to a gene: 5. The CDR3 runs 15 residues. In germline, CDR1 is MNHEY, CDR2 SMNVEV (reference sequence).

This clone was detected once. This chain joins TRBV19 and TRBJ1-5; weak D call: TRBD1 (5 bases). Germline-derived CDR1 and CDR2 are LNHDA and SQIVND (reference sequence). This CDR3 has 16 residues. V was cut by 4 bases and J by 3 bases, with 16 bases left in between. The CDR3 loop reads CASSSQAGGFNQPQHF. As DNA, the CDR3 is TGTGCCAGTAGTAGTCAGGCCGGGGGGTTCAATCAGCCCCAGCATTTT.

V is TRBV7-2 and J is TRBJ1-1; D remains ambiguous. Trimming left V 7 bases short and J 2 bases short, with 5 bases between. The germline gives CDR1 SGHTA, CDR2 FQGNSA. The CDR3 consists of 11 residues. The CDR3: CASTTNTEAFF. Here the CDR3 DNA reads TGTGCCAGCACAACAAACACTGAAGCTTTCTTT.

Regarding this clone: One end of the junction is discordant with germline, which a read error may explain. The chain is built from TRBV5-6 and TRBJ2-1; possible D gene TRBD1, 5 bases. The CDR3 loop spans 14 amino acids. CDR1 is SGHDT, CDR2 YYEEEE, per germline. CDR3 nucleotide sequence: TGTGCCAGCAGCTTCCAGGGCTCCTCCAATGAGCAGTTCTTC. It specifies CASSFQGSSNEQFF.

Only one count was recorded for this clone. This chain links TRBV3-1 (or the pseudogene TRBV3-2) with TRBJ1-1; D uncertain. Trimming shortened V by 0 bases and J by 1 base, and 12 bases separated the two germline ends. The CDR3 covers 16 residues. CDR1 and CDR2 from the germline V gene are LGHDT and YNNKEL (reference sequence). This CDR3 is CASSQDLAATNTEAFF. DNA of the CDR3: TGTGCCAGCAGCCAAGATCTGGCAGCTACGAACACTGAAGCTTTCTTT.

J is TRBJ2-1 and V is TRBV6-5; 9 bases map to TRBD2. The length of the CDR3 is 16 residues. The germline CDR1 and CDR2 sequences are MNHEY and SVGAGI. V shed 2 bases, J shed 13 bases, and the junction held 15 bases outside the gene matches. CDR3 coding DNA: TGTGCCAGCAGTTACGGCGCGGGGGGGGTTTCGAGCGAACAGTTCTTC. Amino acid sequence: CASSYGAGGVSSEQFF.

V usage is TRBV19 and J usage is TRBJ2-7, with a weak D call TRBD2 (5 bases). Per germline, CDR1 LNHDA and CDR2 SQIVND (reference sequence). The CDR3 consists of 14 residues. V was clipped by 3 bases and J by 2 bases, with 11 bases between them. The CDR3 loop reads CASSMSLEAYEQYF. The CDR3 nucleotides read TGTGCCAGTAGTATGTCTTTGGAGGCCTACGAGCAGTACTTC. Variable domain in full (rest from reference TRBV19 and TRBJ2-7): DGGITQSPKYLFRKEGQNVTLSCEQNLNHDAMYWYRQDPGQGLRLIYYSQIVNDFQKGDIAEGYSVSREKKESFPLTVTSAQKNPTAFYLCASSMSLEAYEQYFGPGTRLTVT.

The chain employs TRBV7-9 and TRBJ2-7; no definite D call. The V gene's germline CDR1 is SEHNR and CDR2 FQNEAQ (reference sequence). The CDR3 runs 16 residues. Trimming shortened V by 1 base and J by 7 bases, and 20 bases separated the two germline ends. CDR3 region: CASSLVPPPQTLEQYF. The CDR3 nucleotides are TGTGCCAGCAGCTTAGTCCCCCCGCCCCAGACCTTGGAGCAGTACTTC.

CDR3 region: CASSLLGDSNTEAFF. In nucleotides, the CDR3 is TGTGCCAGCAGCTTATTGGGGGACTCGAACACTGAAGCTTTCTTT. This chain joins TRBV7-3 and TRBJ1-1, with a possible D match to TRBD1 (5 bases). The length of the CDR3 is 15 residues. CDR1 is SGHTA and CDR2 is FQGTGA in the germline V gene. V was clipped by 2 bases and J by 1 base, with 11 bases between them.

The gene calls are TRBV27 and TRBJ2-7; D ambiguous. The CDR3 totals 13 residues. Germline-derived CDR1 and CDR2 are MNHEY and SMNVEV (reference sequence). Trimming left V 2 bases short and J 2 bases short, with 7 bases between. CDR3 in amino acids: CASSLRRTYEQYF. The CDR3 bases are TGTGCCAGCAGTTTACGCCGTACCTACGAGCAGTACTTC.

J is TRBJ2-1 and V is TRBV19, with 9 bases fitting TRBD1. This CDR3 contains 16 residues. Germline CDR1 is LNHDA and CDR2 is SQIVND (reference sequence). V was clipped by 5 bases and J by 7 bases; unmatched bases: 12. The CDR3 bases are TGTGCCAGTAGTCTTTCAACAGGGGGCGCAGGGAATGAGCAGTTCTTC. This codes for CASSLSTGGAGNEQFF.

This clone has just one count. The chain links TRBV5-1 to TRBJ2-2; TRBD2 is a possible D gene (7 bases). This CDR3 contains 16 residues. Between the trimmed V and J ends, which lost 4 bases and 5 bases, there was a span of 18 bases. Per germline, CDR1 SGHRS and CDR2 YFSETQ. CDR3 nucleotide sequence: TGCGCCAGCAGCCCCGGCAGGACAGCGGGGACCGGGGAGCTGTTTTTT. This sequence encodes CASSPGRTAGTGELFF. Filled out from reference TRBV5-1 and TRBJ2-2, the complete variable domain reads KAGVTQTPRYLIKTRGQQVTLSCSPISGHRSVSWYQQTPGQGLQFLFEYFSETQRNKGNFPGRFSGRQFSNSRSEMNVSTLELGDSALYLCASSPGRTAGTGELFFGEGSRLTVL.

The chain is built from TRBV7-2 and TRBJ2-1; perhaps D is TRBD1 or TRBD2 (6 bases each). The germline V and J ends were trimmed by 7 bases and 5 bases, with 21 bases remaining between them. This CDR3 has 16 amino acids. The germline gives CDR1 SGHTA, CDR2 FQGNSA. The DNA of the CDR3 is TGTGCCAGCACCTGGGGGGCTGGCGCCAATAACAATGAGCAGTTCTTC. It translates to CASTWGAGANNNEQFF.

CDR3 sequence: CASSLAGNRAEQFF. The CDR3 DNA reads TGCGCCAGTTCCTTAGCGGGTAATAGGGCTGAGCAGTTCTTC. This chain links TRBV4-1 with TRBJ2-1, with TRBD2 matching over 7 bases. The CDR3 consists of 14 residues. Germline V CDR1 and CDR2: MGHRA, YSYEKL. With 9 bases clipped from V and 9 bases from J, the junction kept 14 bases outside the gene matches.

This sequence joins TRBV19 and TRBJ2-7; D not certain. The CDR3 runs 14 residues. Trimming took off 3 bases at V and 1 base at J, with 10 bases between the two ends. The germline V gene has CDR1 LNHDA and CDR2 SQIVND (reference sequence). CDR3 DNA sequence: TGTGCCAGTAGTATTTCTATTACTTCCTACGAGCAGTACTTC. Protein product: CASSISITSYEQYF.